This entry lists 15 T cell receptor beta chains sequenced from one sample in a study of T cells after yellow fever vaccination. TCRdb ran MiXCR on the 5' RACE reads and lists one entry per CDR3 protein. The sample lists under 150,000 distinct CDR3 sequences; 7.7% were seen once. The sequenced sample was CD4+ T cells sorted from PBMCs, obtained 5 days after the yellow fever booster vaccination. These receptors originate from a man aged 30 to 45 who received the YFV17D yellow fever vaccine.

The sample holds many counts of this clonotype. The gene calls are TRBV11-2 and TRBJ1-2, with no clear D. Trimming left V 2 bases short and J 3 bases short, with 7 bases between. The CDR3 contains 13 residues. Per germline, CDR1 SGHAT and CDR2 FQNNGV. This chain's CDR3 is CASSLSPDYGYTF. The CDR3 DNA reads TGTGCCAGCAGCTTAAGCCCGGACTATGGCTACACCTTC. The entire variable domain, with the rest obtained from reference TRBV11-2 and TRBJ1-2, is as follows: EAGVAQSPRYKIIEKRQSVAFWCNPISGHATLYWYQQILGQGPKLLIQFQNNGVVDDSQLPKDRFSAERLKGVDSTLKIQPAKLEDSAVYLCASSLSPDYGYTFGSGTRLTVV.

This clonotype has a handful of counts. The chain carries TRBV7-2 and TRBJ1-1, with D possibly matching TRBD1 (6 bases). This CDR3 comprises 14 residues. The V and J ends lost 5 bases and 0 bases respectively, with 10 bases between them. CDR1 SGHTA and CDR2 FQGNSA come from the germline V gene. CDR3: CASSVRGLNTEAFF. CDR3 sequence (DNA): TGTGCCAGCAGCGTCAGGGGCCTGAACACTGAAGCTTTCTTT.

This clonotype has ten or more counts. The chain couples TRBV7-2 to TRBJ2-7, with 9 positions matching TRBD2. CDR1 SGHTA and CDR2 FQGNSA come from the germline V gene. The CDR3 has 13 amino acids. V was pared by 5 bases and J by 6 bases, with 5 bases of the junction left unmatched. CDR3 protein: CASSPLAGAEQYF. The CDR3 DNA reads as TGTGCCAGCAGCCCCTTAGCGGGAGCCGAGCAGTACTTC. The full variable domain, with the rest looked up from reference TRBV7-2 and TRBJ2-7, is GAGVSQSPSNKVTEKGKDVELRCDPISGHTALYWYRQSLGQGLEFLIYFQGNSAPDKSGLPSDRFSAERTGGSVSTLTIQRTQQEDSAVYLCASSPLAGAEQYFGPGTRLTVT.

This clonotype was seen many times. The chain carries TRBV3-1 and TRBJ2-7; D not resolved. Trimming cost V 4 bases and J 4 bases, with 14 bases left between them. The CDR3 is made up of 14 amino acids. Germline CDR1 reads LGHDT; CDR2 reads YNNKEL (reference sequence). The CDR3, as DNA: TGTGCCAGCAGCCCAGGTGGGCCGTCGTACGAGCAGTACTTC. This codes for CASSPGGPSYEQYF.

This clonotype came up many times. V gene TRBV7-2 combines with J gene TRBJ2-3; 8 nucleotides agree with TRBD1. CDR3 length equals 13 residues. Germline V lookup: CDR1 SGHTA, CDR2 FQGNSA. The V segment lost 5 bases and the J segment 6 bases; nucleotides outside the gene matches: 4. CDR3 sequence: CASSLSGGDTQYF. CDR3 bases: TGTGCCAGCAGCCTATCAGGGGGCGATACGCAGTATTTT.

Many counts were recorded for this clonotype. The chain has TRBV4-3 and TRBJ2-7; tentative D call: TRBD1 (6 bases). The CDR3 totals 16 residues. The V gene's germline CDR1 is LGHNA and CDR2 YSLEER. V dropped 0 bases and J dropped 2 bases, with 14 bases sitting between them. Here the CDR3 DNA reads TGCGCCAGCAGCCAAGACGCCTTGAAGGGGGCCTACGAGCAGTACTTC. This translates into CASSQDALKGAYEQYF.

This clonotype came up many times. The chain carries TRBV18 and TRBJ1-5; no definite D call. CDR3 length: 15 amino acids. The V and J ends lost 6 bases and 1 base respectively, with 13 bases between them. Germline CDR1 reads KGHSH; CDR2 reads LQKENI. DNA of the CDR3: TGTGCCAGCTCGGTTTCGGGTCTCAGCAATCAGCCCCAGCATTTT. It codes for CASSVSGLSNQPQHF.

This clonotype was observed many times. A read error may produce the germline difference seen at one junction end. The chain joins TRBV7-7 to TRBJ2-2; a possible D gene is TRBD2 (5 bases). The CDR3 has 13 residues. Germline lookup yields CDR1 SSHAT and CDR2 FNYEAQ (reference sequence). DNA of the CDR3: TGTGCTAGCAGCTTGGGAGAAGCCGGGGAGCTGTTTTTT. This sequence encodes CASSLGEAGELFF.

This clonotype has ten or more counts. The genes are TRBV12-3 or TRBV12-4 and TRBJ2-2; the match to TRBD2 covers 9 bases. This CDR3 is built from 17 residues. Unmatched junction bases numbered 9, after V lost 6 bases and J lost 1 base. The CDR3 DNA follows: TGTGCCAGCAGGCCTAGCGGGAAGCAAATGAACACCGGGGAGCTGTTTTTT. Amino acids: CASRPSGKQMNTGELFF.

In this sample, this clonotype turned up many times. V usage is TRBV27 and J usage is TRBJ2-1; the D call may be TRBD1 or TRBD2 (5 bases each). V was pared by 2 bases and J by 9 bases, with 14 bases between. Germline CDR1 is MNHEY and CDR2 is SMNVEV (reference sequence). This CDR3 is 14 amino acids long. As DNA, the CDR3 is TGTGCCAGCAGTTTAACTAGAGGTGGGGGTGAGCAGTTCTTC. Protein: CASSLTRGGGEQFF.

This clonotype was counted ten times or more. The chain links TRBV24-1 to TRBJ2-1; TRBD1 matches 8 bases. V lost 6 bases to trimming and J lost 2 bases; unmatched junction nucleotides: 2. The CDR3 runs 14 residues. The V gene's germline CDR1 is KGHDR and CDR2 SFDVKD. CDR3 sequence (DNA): TGTGCCACCAGTCGACAGGGGACCTACAATGAGCAGTTCTTC. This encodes CATSRQGTYNEQFF.

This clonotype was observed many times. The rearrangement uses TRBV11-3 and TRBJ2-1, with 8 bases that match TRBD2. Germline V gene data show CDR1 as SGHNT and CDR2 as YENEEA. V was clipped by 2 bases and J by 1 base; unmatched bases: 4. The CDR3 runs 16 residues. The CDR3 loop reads CASSLTGTSSYNEQFF. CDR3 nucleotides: TGTGCCAGCAGCTTAACCGGGACTAGTTCCTACAATGAGCAGTTCTTC.

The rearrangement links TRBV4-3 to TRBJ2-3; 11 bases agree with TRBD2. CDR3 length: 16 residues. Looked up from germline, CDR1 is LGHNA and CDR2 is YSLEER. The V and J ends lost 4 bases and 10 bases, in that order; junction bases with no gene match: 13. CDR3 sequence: CASSLQLAGGASAQYF. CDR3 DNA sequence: TGCGCCAGCAGCCTACAGTTAGCGGGAGGGGCATCCGCGCAGTATTTT.

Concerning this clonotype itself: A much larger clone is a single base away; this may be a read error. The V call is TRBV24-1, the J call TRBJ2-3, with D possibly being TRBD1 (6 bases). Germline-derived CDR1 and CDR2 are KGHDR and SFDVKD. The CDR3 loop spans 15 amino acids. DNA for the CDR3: TGTGTCACCAGCAGGACAGCCTCCCCCGGAGATACGCAGTATTTT. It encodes CVTSRTASPGDTQYF.

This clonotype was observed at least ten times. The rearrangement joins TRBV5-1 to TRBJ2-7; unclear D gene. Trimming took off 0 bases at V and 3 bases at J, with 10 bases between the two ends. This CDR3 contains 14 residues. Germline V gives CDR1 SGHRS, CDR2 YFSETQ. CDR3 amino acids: CASSLGAEHYEQYF. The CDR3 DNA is TGCGCCAGCAGCTTGGGTGCGGAGCACTACGAGCAGTACTTC.